Sequencing of this TCR beta chain was carried out in a study of CD8+ T cells in alopecia areata. The CDR3 consists of 13 residues. Germline assignment: CDR1 GTSNPN and CDR2 SVGIG (reference sequence). The ends lost 4 bases at V and 4 bases at J; junction bases unmatched: 2. Turning to this clone: Its antigen is still unknown.

As the sequencing template, cDNA was produced by extracting RNA and reverse transcribing it. The table came from immunoSEQ multiplex PCR; TCRdb's copy has only in-frame clones and leaves some out. The sample yields 170,000 or so clones, roughly 61% seen once. Indicated treatment: oral pan-JAK inhibitor, 5-10 mg twice daily. Peripheral blood, together with lesional scalp punch biopsies, was collected from alopecia areata patients. Findings and limits, study-wide: Lesional scalp, notably in alopecia totalis/universalis, had clonality above that of normal scalp. Amid tofacitinib therapy, many expanded lesional clones stayed present in scalp and blood.

The chain joins TRBV30 to TRBJ1-3; TRBD1 matches at 9 bases. The sample here was CD8+ T cells sorted from blood, taken at week 24, from a patient treated with tofacitinib. This sequence was found in a human donor with alopecia areata. This chain's CDR3 is CAWNTGGGNTIYF. DNA for the CDR3: TGTGCCTGGAATACAGGGGGCGGAAACACCATATATTTT.